Listed below are T cell receptor beta chains from one sample, sequenced in a study of blood T cell repertoires in COVID-19. The data were produced by immunoSEQ multiplex PCR, yet TCRdb's version contains in-frame clones alone and is incomplete. The sample lists 150,000 to 200,000 clones, around nine tenths seen once, with 6.5% to 8.5% in the top ten. Material: PBMCs or T cells enriched from blood (not recorded which). These receptors came from a woman aged 45-65 years who had recovered from COVID-19. CDR3s leave out the opening cysteine and the closing phenylalanine or tryptophan. Size tells how often a clone was seen (once, few, many) or the class of an expanded clone, and some rows leave it out.

V gene,J gene,clone size,CDR3 protein
TRBV20-1,TRBJ2-7,NA,SASGNRGYEQY
TRBV6-1,TRBJ2-7,NA,ASSEPVEQY
TRBV19,TRBJ2-7,NA,ASSATVNSYEQY
TRBV12-3/TRBV12-4,TRBJ1-2,NA,ASSLQGSYGYT
TRBV12-5,TRBJ2-7,NA,ASGLDRSLVSYEQY
TRBV18,TRBJ2-5,NA,ASSPGSQETQY
TRBV7-9,TRBJ2-7,NA,ASSLLAGYEQY
TRBV10-3,TRBJ1-2,NA,AIRPGQGAGYGYT
TRBV5-1,TRBJ1-4,NA,ASSPDSVSEKLF
TRBV10-3,TRBJ1-1,NA,AISELDRGNTEAF
TRBV19,TRBJ2-2,NA,ASSQGTGGANAGELF
TRBV7-2,TRBJ2-5,NA,ASSLVNQETQY
TRBV10-2,TRBJ2-1,once,ASSEGTSGGSEQF
TRBV27,TRBJ1-4,NA,ASRTRVEEKLF
TRBV27,TRBJ2-1,NA,ASSGLGYNEQF
TRBV7-2,TRBJ2-3,NA,ASSLGPRGTDTQY
TRBV25-1,TRBJ1-3,NA,ASSGAPRDGNTIY